The 10 T cell receptor beta chains presented below share a single source sample, sequenced in a study of T cells after posttransplantation cyclophosphamide. A marrow graft followed busulfan-fludarabine conditioning, with cyclophosphamide on days +3 and +4. Assay used: immunoSEQ multiplex PCR; TCRdb lists only in-frame clones, some missing. There are under 25,000 clones in the sample, none observed a single time. The specimen was PBMCs, collected after allogeneic stem cell transplant with posttransplant cyclophosphamide. These TCRs come from a young adult male patient who received an allogeneic stem cell transplant from a related donor, was CMV-positive, and had no GVHD. The T cells may come from the graft donor.

This clone was seen ten or more times. This chain uses TRBV5-4 with TRBJ1-1; maybe TRBD1 (5 bases). The CDR3 contains 16 residues. Germline loops: CDR1 SGHNT, CDR2 YYREEE (reference sequence). V lost 0 bases and J lost 0, with 12 bases in between. The CDR3 DNA reads as TGTGCCAGCAGCTTGGTCCCGACAGATGTGAACACTGAAGCTTTCTTT. Protein product: CASSLVPTDVNTEAFF.

This clone was seen repeatedly, ten times or more. The CDR3 DNA reads as TGTGCCAGCAGCAGGGACAGGAACTATGGCTACACCTTC. Translating it yields CASSRDRNYGYTF. This chain links TRBV6-1 with TRBJ1-2; 8 bases align to TRBD1. Germline V CDR1 and CDR2: MNHNS, SASEGT. CDR3 length equals 13 residues. V was clipped by 6 bases and J by 2 bases; unmatched bases: 2.

This clone has a count of ten or more. The chain uses TRBV19 and TRBJ1-5, with a weak D call TRBD1 (6 bases). V dropped 6 bases and J dropped 0 bases, with 12 bases sitting between them. Germline V lookup: CDR1 LNHDA, CDR2 SQIVND (reference sequence). The CDR3 has 15 residues. The CDR3 DNA reads TGTGCCAGTAGAGGACAGACTTATAGCAATCAGCCCCAGCATTTT. It specifies CASRGQTYSNQPQHF.

In its sample, this clone was seen many times. The chain is built from TRBV6-6 and TRBJ1-1, with D tentatively TRBD1 (6 bases). Per germline, CDR1 MNHNY and CDR2 SVGAGI (reference sequence). Trimming took 7 bases from V and 4 from J, leaving 13 bases between them. The CDR3 contains 13 residues. For the CDR3, the DNA is TGTGCCAGCAAGCCGACAGGACGCACTGAAGCTTTCTTT. Translation gives CASKPTGRTEAFF.

The table lists this clone with many counts. This chain joins TRBV6-5 and TRBJ2-4; TRBD2 is a possible D gene (7 bases). This CDR3 comprises 16 residues. V dropped 0 bases and J dropped 5 bases, with 14 bases sitting between them. The germline gives CDR1 MNHEY, CDR2 SVGAGI. The CDR3 is CASSYSGGPFENIQYF. The CDR3 coding sequence is TGTGCCAGCAGTTACTCCGGGGGGCCATTTGAAAACATTCAGTACTTC.

There are many counts of this clone. The chain recombines TRBV11-2 with TRBJ1-1, with 9 nucleotides matching TRBD1. Per the germline V gene, CDR1 is SGHAT and CDR2 is FQNNGV. The V gene end was trimmed by 5 bases and the J gene end by 10 bases; junction bases not matched to a gene: 8. The CDR3 totals 13 residues. In DNA, the CDR3 is TGTGCCAGCAGCGTTGAACAGGGGGCAAGAGCTTTCTTT. This encodes CASSVEQGARAFF.

This clone has a count of ten or more. The chain has TRBV4-1 and TRBJ1-2, with D maybe TRBD1 (5 bases). Trimming took off 0 bases at V and 2 bases at J, with 10 bases between the two ends. Germline V gene sequence: CDR1 MGHRA, CDR2 YSYEKL. There are 15 residues in the CDR3. Here the CDR3 reads CASSQDQGWNYGYTF. CDR3 bases: TGCGCCAGCAGCCAAGATCAGGGTTGGAACTATGGCTACACCTTC.

This clone has a count of ten or more. The chain couples TRBV7-3 to TRBJ2-1; D unresolved. Trimming shortened V by 5 bases and J by 6 bases, and 14 bases separated the two germline ends. This CDR3 is built from 14 residues. Germline loops: CDR1 SGHTA, CDR2 FQGTGA. This chain's CDR3 is CASSPSGVRNEQFF. The CDR3 DNA follows: TGTGCCAGCAGCCCTAGTGGCGTACGCAATGAGCAGTTCTTC.

This clone was seen at least ten times. The rearrangement joins TRBV21-1 to TRBJ2-2; the D call of TRBD1 is as the table states it, not checked on the DNA. TRBV21-1 is a pseudogene locus. The CDR3 is 14 residues long. CDR3 residues: CASSRQGGYGELFF. The CDR3, as DNA: TGTGCCAGCAGCAGACAGGGGGGATACGGGGAGCTGTTTTTT.

In its sample, this clone was seen many times. This chain joins TRBV6-5 and TRBJ2-3; D is unresolved. The V gene lost 2 bases and the J gene lost 2 bases, with 5 bases spanning the gap. The CDR3 is 13 residues long. Germline CDR1 reads MNHEY; CDR2 reads SVGAGI. DNA of the CDR3: TGTGCCAGCAGTTACCGGTCCACAGATACGCAGTATTTT. This sequence encodes CASSYRSTDTQYF.